The source of this TCR beta chain is a study of spatial heterogeneity in lung cancer. The overall study: The donors, roughly 70 patients with untreated early-stage non-small cell lung cancer, provided the samples. Where they were available, follow-up PBMC samples were sequenced, at a median of about 22 months after resection. Raw sequencing reads included, on average, more than ten appearances of each unique TCR and UMI combination.

TCRdb reprocessed the 5' RACE reads via MiXCR and lists one record per CDR3 protein. The table has about 120,000 distinct CDR3 sequences, 10% to 15% seen once; the top ten hold 16%. The CDR3 covers 13 residues. With V trimmed by 7 bases and J by 5 bases, 7 bases remained unmatched. Germline CDR1 is MNHNS and CDR2 is SASEGT. Time point given: blood at routine non-recurrence follow-up after resection. Frozen PBMC, nontumor lung or tumor provided whole RNA, which was sequenced unsorted. This sequence originates from a male donor with early-stage non-small cell lung cancer. The chain joins TRBV6-1 to TRBJ1-1, with TRBD1 identical over 7 bases. The source material was PBMCs, sampled at follow-up. The CDR3 protein is CASTTTGRTEAFF. CDR3 nucleotides: TGTGCCAGCACTACGACAGGGAGAACTGAAGCTTTCTTT.